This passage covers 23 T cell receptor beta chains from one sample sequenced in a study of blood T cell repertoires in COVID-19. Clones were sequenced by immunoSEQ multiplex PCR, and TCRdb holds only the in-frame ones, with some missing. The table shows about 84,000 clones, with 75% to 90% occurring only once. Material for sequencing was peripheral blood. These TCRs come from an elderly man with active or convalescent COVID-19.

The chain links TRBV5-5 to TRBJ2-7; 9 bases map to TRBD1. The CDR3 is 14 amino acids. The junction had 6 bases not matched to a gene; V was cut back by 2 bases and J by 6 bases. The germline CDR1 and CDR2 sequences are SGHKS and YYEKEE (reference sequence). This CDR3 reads CASSFGQGTAEQYF. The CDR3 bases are TGTGCCAGCAGCTTCGGACAGGGGACTGCCGAGCAGTACTTC.

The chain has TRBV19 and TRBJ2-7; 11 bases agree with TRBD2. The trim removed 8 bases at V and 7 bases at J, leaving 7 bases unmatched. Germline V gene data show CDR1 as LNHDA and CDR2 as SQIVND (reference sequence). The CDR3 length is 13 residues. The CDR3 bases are TGTGCCAGTTCGCCTAGCGGGAGGCGTGAGCAGTACTTC. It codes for CASSPSGRREQYF.

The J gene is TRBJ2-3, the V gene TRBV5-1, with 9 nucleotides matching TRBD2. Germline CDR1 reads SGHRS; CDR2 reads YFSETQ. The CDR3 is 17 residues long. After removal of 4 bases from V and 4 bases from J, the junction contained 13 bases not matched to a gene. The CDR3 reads CASSLPSTAGGADTQYF. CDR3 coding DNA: TGCGCCAGCAGCCTCCCATCGACGGCGGGAGGGGCAGATACGCAGTATTTT.

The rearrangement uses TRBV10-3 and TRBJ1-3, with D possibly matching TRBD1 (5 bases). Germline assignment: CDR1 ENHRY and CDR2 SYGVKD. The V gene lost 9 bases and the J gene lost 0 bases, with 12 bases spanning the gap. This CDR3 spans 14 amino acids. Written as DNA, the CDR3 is TGTGCCATTTCAGGACAACTCTCTGGAAACACCATATATTTT. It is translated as CAISGQLSGNTIYF.

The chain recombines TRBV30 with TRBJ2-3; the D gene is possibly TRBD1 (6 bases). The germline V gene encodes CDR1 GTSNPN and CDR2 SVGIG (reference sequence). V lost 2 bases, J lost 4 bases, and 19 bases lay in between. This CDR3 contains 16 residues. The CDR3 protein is CAWSRDRADSADTQYF. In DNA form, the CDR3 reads TGTGCCTGGAGTCGCGATCGAGCGGACAGCGCAGATACGCAGTATTTT.

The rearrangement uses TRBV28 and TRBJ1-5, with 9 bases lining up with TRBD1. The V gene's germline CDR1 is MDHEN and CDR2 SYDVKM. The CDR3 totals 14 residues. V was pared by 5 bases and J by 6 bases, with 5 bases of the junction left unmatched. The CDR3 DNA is TGTGCCAGCAGTCAACAGGGGGCCCGTCAGCCCCAGCATTTT. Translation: CASSQQGARQPQHF.

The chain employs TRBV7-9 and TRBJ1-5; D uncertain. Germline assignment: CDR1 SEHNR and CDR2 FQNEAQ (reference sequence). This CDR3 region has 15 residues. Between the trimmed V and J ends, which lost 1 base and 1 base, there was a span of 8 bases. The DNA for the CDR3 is TGTGCCAGCAGCTTAGAAGGAGGGAGCAATCAGCCCCAGCATTTT. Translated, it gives CASSLEGGSNQPQHF.

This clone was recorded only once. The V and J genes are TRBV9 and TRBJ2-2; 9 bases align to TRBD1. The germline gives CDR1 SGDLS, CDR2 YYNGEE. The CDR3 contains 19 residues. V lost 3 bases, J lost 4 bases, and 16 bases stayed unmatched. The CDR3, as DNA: TGTGCCAGCAGCGCTCAATTCGGACAGGGGAGATTAAGCACCGGGGAGCTGTTTTTT. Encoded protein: CASSAQFGQGRLSTGELFF.

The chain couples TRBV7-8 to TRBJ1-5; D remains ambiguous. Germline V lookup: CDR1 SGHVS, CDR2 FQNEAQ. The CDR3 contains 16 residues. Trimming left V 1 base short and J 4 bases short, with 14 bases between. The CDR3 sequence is CASSLGPGELNQPQHF. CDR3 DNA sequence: TGTGCCAGCAGCTTAGGTCCAGGTGAACTTAATCAGCCCCAGCATTTT.

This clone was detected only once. The CDR3: CASSEYSSGANVLTF. The CDR3 region has the DNA TGTGCCAGCAGTGAATATAGTTCTGGGGCCAACGTCCTGACTTTC. The chain is built from TRBV6-4 and TRBJ2-6; unclear D gene. Germline lookup yields CDR1 MRHNA and CDR2 SNTAGT. The CDR3 totals 15 residues. With 3 bases removed from V and 1 base from J, the gap between germline ends came to 7 bases.

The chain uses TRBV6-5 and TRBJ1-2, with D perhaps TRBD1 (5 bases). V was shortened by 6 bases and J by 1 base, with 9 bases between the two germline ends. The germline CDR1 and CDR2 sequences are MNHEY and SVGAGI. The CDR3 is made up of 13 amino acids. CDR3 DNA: TGTGCCAGCAGACAGGACCTTAACTATGGCTACACCTTC. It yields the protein CASRQDLNYGYTF.

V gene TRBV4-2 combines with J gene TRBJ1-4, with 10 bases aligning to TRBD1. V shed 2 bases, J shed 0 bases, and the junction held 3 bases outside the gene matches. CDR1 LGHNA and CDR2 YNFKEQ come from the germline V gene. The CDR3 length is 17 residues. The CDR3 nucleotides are TGTGCCAGCAGCCAAAGGACAGGGGGAACAACTAATGAAAAACTGTTTTTT. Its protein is CASSQRTGGTTNEKLFF.

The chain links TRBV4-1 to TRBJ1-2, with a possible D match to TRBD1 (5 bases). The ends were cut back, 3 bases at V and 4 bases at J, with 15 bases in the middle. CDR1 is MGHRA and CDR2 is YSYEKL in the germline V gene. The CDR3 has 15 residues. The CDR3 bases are TGCGCCAGCAGCCATTCCATAGGGGCCTCCTATGGCTACACCTTC. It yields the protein CASSHSIGASYGYTF.

This CDR3 reads CASSGSSANYSPLHF. CDR3 nucleotides: TGTGCCAGCAGTGGTTCCAGCGCCAACTATTCACCCCTCCACTTT. The chain recombines TRBV2 with TRBJ1-6; D not resolved. The CDR3 spans 15 residues. The germline V gene has CDR1 SNHLY and CDR2 FYNNEI. The ends were cut back, 4 bases at V and 8 bases at J, with 15 bases in the middle. The complete variable domain, with remaining parts taken from reference TRBV2 and TRBJ1-6, reads EPEVTQTPSHQVTQMGQEVILRCVPISNHLYFYWYRQILGQKVEFLVSFYNNEISEKSEIFDDQFSVERPDGSNFTLKIRSTKLEDSAMYFCASSGSSANYSPLHFGNGTRLTVT.

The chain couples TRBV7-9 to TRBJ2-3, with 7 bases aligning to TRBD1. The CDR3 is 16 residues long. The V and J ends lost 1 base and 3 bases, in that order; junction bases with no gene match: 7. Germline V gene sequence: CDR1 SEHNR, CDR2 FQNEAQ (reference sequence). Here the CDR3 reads CASSLGYRGATDTQYF. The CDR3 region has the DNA TGTGCCAGCAGCTTAGGCTACAGGGGCGCGACAGATACGCAGTATTTT.

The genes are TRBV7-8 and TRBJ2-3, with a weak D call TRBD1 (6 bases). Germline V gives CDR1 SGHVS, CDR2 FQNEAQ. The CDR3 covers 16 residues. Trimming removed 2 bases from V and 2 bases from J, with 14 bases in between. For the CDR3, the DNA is TGTGCCAGCAGCTTAAGGGGGAGACGGAACACAGATACGCAGTATTTT. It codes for CASSLRGRRNTDTQYF.

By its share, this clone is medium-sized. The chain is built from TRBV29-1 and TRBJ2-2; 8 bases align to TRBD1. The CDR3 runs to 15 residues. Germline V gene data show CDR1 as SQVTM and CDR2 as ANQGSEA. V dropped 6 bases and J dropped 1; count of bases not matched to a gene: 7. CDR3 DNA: TGCAGCGTACAAGTAGGGACAGGGAACACCGGGGAGCTGTTTTTT. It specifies CSVQVGTGNTGELFF.

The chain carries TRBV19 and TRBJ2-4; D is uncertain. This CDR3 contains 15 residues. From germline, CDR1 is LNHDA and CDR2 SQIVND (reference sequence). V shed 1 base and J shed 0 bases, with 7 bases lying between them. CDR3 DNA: TGTGCCAGTAGTATAGGAGGATTAGCCAAAAACATTCAGTACTTC. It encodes CASSIGGLAKNIQYF.

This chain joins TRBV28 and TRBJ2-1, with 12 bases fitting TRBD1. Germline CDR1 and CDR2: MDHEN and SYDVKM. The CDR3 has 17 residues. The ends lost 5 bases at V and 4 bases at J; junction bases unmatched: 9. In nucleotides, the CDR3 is TGTGCCAGCAGTCTCATTCCGGGACAGGGGGCTTACAATGAGCAGTTCTTC. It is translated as CASSLIPGQGAYNEQFF.

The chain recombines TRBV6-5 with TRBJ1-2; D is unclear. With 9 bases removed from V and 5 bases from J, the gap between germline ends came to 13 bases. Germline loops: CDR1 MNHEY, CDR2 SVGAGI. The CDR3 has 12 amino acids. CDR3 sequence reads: CASYQRIYGYTF. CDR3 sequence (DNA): TGTGCCAGTTACCAGCGCATTTATGGCTACACCTTC.

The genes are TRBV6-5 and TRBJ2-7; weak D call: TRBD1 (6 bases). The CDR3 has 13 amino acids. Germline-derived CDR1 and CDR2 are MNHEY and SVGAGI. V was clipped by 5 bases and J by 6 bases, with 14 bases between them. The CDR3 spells CASSPQGFGEQYF. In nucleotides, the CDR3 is TGTGCCAGCAGTCCACAGGGCTTCGGCGAGCAGTACTTC.

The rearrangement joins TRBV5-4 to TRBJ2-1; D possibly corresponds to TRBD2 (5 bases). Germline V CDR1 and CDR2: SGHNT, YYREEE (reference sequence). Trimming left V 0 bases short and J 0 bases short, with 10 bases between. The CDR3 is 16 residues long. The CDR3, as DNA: TGTGCCAGCAGCTTGGCAGCGGTGAGCTCCTACAATGAGCAGTTCTTC. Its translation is CASSLAAVSSYNEQFF.

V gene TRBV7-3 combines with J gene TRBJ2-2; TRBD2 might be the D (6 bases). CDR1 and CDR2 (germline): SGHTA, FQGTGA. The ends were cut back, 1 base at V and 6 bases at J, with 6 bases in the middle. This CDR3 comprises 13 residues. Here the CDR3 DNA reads TGTGCCAGCAGCTTAAGACTAGCCGGGGAGCTGTTTTTT. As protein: CASSLRLAGELFF.